This TCR beta chain comes out of a study of OX40 agonist ivuxolimab in advanced cancers. Study-wide background: At approximately 80% male, the cohort had a mean age of around 56 years, ranging from roughly 20 to 90.

Regarding the study as a whole: Not determined was the antigen specificity of the expanded peripheral T cells. Among the lowest peripheral clonal expansion occurred in 0.1-3.0 mg/kg partial responders. Blood T cells, both CD4+ and CD8+, expanded clonally by week 6 at 0.1 to 3.0 mg/kg.

The assay was immunoSEQ multiplex PCR, and TCRdb's table has in-frame clones only and misses some. The sample shows around 40,000 clones, about four fifths of them seen only once. Worth noting for this clone: Its antigen is as yet unknown.

The sample was CD4+ or CD8+ T cells sorted from blood, taken in a trial of the OX40 agonist ivuxolimab. The TCR comes from an adult with an advanced solid tumor such as melanoma, head and neck, liver or kidney cancer.

The CDR3, as DNA: TGTGCCAGCAGCCAGGGGTCCGCGGACCGAAAGTACTTC. Translated: CASSQGSADRKYF. This chain connects TRBV6-5 to TRBJ2-5; tentative D call: TRBD1 (6 bases). This CDR3 comprises 13 residues. Trimming stripped 6 bases from V and 12 bases from J, with 20 bases between. From germline, CDR1 is MNHEY and CDR2 SVGAGI.